Described below is a single T cell receptor beta chain sequence and its context. This sample is part of a study of monozygotic twins with cystic fibrosis. Assay: immunoSEQ multiplex PCR; the TCRdb copy retains only in-frame clones and omits some. The table includes 30,000 or so clones, more than 85% detected once. V gave up 3 bases and J gave up 9 bases, with 17 bases separating them. Germline V gene lookup returns CDR1 LGHNA and CDR2 YNFKEQ. The CDR3 sequence is 15 residues long. The chain carries TRBV4-2 and TRBJ2-2; D uncertain. The sequenced material came from blood. The sequence came from a girl aged 2 to 9 with cystic fibrosis. The chain's CDR3 is CASSHPSSEYRELFF. CDR3 nucleotides: TGTGCCAGCAGCCATCCGTCGTCAGAGTACAGGGAGCTGTTTTTT.